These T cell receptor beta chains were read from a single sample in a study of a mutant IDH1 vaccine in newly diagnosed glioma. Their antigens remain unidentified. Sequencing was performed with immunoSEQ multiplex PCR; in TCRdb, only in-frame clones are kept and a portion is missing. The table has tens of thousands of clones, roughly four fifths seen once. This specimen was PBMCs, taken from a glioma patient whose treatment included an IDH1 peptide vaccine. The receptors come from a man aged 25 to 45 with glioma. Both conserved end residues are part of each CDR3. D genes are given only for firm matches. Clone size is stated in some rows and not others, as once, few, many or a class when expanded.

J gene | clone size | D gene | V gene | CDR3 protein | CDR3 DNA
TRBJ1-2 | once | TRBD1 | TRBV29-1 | CSALQGDDGYTF | TGCAGCGCCCTCCAGGGGGACGATGGCTACACCTTC
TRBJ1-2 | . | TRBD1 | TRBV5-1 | CASSGRQGRSADYTF | TGCGCCAGCAGCGGACGACAGGGACGGAGTGCTGACTACACCTTC
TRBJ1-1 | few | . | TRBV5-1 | CASSSDPGTEAFF | TGCGCCAGCAGCTCGGACCCCGGGACTGAAGCTTTCTTT
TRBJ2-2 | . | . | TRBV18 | CASSPRQHTGELFF | TGTGCCAGCTCACCGCGCCAGCACACCGGGGAGCTGTTTTTT
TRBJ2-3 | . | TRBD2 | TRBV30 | CAWRLAGTTDTQYF | TGTGCCTGGAGACTAGCGGGGACCACAGATACGCAGTATTTT
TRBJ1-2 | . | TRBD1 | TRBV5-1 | CASSFAGTGDGYTF | TGCGCCAGCAGCTTCGCCGGGACAGGGGACGGCTACACCTTC
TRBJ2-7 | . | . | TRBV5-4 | CASSLDSRYEQYF | TGTGCCAGCAGCTTGGATTCTCGGTACGAGCAGTACTTC
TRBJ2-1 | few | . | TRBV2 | CANRRANEQFF | TGTGCCAACCGGAGGGCTAATGAGCAGTTCTTC
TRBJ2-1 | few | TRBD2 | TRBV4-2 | CASSQFTSGSIDEQFF | TGTGCCAGCAGCCAGTTTACTAGCGGGAGTATCGATGAGCAGTTCTTC
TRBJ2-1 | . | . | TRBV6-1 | CASSEIEGYNEQFF | TGTGCCAGCAGTGAGATTGAGGGGTACAATGAGCAGTTCTTC
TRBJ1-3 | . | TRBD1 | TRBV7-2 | CASSFTGGAGNTIYF | TGTGCCAGCAGCTTCACAGGGGGCGCCGGAAACACCATATATTTT
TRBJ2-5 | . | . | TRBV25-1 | CASSGRPRYQETQYF | TGTGCCAGCAGTGGGCGACCCAGGTACCAAGAGACCCAGTACTTC
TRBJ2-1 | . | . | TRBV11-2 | CASSWGRGYNEQFF | TGTGCCAGCAGCTGGGGTAGGGGGTACAATGAGCAGTTCTTC
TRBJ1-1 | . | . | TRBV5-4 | CASSLENWENTEAFF | TGTGCCAGCAGCTTGGAGAATTGGGAGAACACTGAAGCTTTCTTT
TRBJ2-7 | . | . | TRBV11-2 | CASSPDTPAYEQYF | TGTGCCAGCAGTCCGGACACCCCGGCTTACGAGCAGTACTTC
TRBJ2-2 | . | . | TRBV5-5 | CASSSYTGELFF | TGTGCCAGCAGCTCTTACACCGGGGAGCTGTTTTTT
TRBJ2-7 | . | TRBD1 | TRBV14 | CASRLSGTGAYEQYF | TGTGCCAGCAGGCTTTCCGGGACAGGGGCCTACGAGCAGTACTTC
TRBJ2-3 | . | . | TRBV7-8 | CASSLGSPRADTQYF | TGTGCCAGCAGCTTAGGGTCCCCGAGGGCAGATACGCAGTATTTT
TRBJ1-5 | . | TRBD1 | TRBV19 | CASGEQGVYNQPQHF | TGTGCCAGTGGAGAACAGGGGGTGTACAATCAGCCCCAGCATTTT
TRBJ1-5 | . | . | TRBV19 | CASSIGNGEGQPQHF | TGTGCCAGTAGTATTGGTAACGGGGAGGGACAGCCCCAGCATTTT
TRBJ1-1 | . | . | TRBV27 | CASSPRGTGGGDTEAFF | TGTGCCAGCAGTCCCCGAGGGACCGGAGGGGGAGACACTGAAGCTTTCTTT
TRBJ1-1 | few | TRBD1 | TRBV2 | CASTYDRGAFF | TGTGCCAGCACCTACGACAGGGGCGCTTTCTTT
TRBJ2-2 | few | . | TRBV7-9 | CASSLRAQLTGELFF | TGTGCCAGCAGCTTAAGGGCACAGCTTACCGGGGAGCTGTTTTTT
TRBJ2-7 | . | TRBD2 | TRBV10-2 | CASTVISGSGEQYF | TGCGCCAGCACGGTGATTAGCGGGAGTGGCGAGCAGTACTTC
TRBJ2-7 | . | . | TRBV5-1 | CASSSLQGIYYEQYF | TGCGCCAGCAGCTCCCTCCAGGGAATCTACTACGAGCAGTACTTC
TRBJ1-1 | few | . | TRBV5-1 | CASSLAPNTEAFF | TGCGCCAGCAGCTTGGCGCCGAACACTGAAGCTTTCTTT
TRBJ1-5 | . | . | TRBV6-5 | CASSYRGSQPQHF | TGTGCCAGCAGTTACCGGGGCTCTCAGCCCCAGCATTTT
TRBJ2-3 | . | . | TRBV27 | CASSSTRTDTQYF | TGTGCCAGCAGTTCCACCCGCACAGATACGCAGTATTTT
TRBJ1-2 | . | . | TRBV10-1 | CASQSRDNQGYTF | TGCGCCAGCCAGTCCCGGGACAATCAAGGCTACACCTTC
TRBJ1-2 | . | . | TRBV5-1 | CASSLEVSRGHYGYTF | TGCGCCAGCAGCTTGGAGGTTTCCAGGGGCCACTATGGCTACACCTTC
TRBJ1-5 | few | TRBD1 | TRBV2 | CASSRTGDRGQPQHF | TGTGCCAGCAGTCGAACGGGGGACAGGGGACAGCCCCAGCATTTT
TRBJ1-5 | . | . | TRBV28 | CASSFRGRVGQPQHF | TGTGCCAGCAGTTTCCGAGGACGTGTGGGTCAGCCCCAGCATTTT
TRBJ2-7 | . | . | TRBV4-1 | CASSQGPLGGISYEQYF | TGCGCCAGCAGCCAGGGTCCATTGGGCGGGATCTCCTACGAGCAGTACTTC
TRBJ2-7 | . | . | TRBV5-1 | CARHKLAGSSYEQYF | TGCGCCAGACATAAATTAGCAGGGAGCTCCTACGAGCAGTACTTC
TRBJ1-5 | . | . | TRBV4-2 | CASSLPGGHGDQPQHF | TGTGCCAGCAGCCTCCCGGGGGGGCACGGGGATCAGCCCCAGCATTTT
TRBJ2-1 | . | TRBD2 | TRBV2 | CASSEDLGTSGHPYNEQFF | TGTGCCAGCAGTGAAGATTTGGGGACTAGCGGACACCCTTACAATGAGCAGTTCTTC
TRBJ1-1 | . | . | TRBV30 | CAWNRGESTEAFF | TGTGCCTGGAACCGGGGTGAGAGCACTGAAGCTTTCTTT
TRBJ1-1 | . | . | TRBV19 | CATASTWGRGNTEAFF | TGTGCCACCGCATCGACCTGGGGGAGGGGGAACACTGAAGCTTTCTTT
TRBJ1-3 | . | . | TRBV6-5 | CASSLTELSNTIYF | TGTGCCAGCAGCCTGACAGAACTATCAAACACCATATATTTT
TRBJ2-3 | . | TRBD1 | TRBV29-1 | CSVAQGAGTDTQYF | TGCAGCGTTGCACAGGGGGCGGGAACAGATACGCAGTATTTT
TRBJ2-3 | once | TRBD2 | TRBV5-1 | CASSSNGLAYTDTQYF | TGCGCCAGCAGCTCTAACGGACTAGCGTACACAGATACGCAGTATTTT
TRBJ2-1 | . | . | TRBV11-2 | CASSWRAGYNEQFF | TGTGCCAGCAGCTGGCGTGCGGGATACAATGAGCAGTTCTTC
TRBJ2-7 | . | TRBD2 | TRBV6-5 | CASRPAGTIHYEQYF | TGTGCCAGCAGGCCGGCCGGGACTATTCACTACGAGCAGTACTTC
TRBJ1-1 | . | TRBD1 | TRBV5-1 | CASSLAVDRTEAFF | TGCGCCAGCAGCTTGGCCGTGGACAGGACTGAAGCTTTCTTT
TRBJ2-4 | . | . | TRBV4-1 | CASSQDRGENIQYF | TGCGCCAGCAGCCAAGATAGGGGGGAAAACATTCAGTACTTC
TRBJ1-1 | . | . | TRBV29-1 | CSARQILNTEAFF | TGCAGCGCAAGACAGATTTTGAACACTGAAGCTTTCTTT
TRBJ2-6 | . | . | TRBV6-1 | CASSEGSGANVLTF | TGTGCCAGCAGTGAAGGTTCTGGGGCCAACGTCCTGACTTTC
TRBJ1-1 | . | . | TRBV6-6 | CASSLGRVGAFF | TGTGCCAGCAGTCTTGGCAGGGTGGGAGCCTTCTTT
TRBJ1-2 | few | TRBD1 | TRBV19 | CASSIPWDRAHGYTF | TGTGCCAGTAGTATTCCCTGGGACAGGGCTCATGGCTACACCTTC
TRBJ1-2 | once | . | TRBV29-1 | CSIRDNNYGYTF | TGCAGCATCAGGGACAATAACTATGGCTACACCTTC
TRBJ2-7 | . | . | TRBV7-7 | CASSLDRTAPWVQYF | TGTGCCAGCAGCTTAGATCGAACTGCCCCCTGGGTGCAGTACTTC
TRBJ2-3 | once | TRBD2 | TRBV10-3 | CAISEGRGAVDRDTQYF | TGTGCCATCAGTGAGGGGCGGGGGGCTGTGGACCGAGATACGCAGTATTTT
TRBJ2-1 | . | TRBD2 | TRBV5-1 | CASSPRLARTPEQFF | TGCGCCAGCAGCCCCCGACTAGCTAGGACCCCTGAGCAGTTCTTC
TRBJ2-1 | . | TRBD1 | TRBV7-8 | CASSRPRTGGRDNEQFF | TGTGCCAGCAGCCGACCCCGGACAGGGGGCAGGGACAATGAGCAGTTCTTC